This TCR beta chain came from a study of blood T cells in healthy people across ages. Findings and caveats of the study: Relative to aged donors, long-lived donors carried more naive CD4+ cells and displayed higher diversity.

As for this clonotype: Its antigen is not known.

PCR was performed a second time for about 7 to 12 cycles using a sample-barcoded 5' primer and a J-beta primer mix. One entry per CDR3 protein results from TCRdb running MiXCR on the 5' RACE reads. The sample carries some 1,000,000 distinct CDR3 sequences, around 25% recorded once. CDR1 is SQVTM and CDR2 is ANQGSEA in the germline V gene. CDR3 length equals 12 residues. Trimming removed 4 bases at V and 3 bases at J, with 9 bases between. Per-sample PBMC isolation yielded at least 6 million cells. The sample was also reused in another study, on T cells of mothers and their children. In that study: Healthy Caucasian mothers, a few in number, and their six children were the donors. A primer called M1S, used in the second PCR, added sample barcodes and 2-4 random nucleotides.

The chain links TRBV29-1 to TRBJ2-5; weak D call: TRBD1 (5 bases). Sequencing was done on a sample of blood. The TCR was taken from a girl aged 2 to 10 in good health. CDR3 DNA: TGCAGCGTTGTTTTCAGGGAAGAGACCCAGTACTTC. It specifies CSVVFREETQYF.